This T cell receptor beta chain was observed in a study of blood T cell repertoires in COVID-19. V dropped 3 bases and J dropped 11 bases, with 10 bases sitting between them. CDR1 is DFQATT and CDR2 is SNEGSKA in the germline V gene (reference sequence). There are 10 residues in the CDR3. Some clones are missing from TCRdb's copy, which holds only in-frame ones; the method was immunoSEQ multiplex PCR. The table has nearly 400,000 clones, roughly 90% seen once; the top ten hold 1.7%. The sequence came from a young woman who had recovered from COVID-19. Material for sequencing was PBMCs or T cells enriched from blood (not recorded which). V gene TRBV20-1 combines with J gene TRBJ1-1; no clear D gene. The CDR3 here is CSASDGWAFF. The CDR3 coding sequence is TGCAGTGCTAGTGACGGTTGGGCTTTCTTT.